The source of this T cell receptor (beta chain) is a study of regulatory T cells in long-lasting Graves disease. Arm-PCR of CDR3 regions with iRepertoire HTBI primers generated TCR beta libraries. Source study methods: Samples jointly harbored roughly 60 TRBV and fewer than 15 TRBJ segments. TCRdb redid the calling of the multiplex PCR reads with MiXCR, one entry per CDR3 protein. For this entry, the V and J calls and clone size follow TCRdb and not the study's own pipeline. The sample records over 400,000 distinct CDR3 sequences, 14% being singletons. Study observations and caveats: Persistent cases favored TRBV28, TRBJ1-2 and TRBJ2-5.

As to this clonotype: Its antigen is still unknown.

Time point specified: newly diagnosed GD, antithyroid drugs for less than 3 months. PBMC-derived RNA was used for the TCR library. The CDR3 has 17 amino acids. Germline V gene data show CDR1 as SGHVS and CDR2 as FNYEAQ. The V and J ends lost 2 bases and 4 bases respectively, with 17 bases between them. The same specimen was also included in a second study, on T cells in Graves' hyperthyroidism and ophthalmopathy. That work adds: Carried out on the TCR CDR3, a first-round RT-PCR used the HTBI primer set.

The chain uses TRBV7-6 and TRBJ2-2; D is possibly TRBD2 (6 bases). This specimen was peripheral blood mononuclear cells (PBMCs), taken at new diagnosis, from a patient treated with antithyroid drugs. The sequence was collected from a woman aged 50 to 65 with Graves disease. The DNA of the CDR3 is TGTGCCAGCAGCTTACTGCTAGCGCCCCGGGGCACCGGGGAGCTGTTTTTT. Residues: CASSLLLAPRGTGELFF. Full variable domain (rest looked up from reference TRBV7-6 and TRBJ2-2): GAGVSQSPRYKVTKRGQDVALRCDPISGHVSLYWYRQALGQGPEFLTYFNYEAQQDKSGLPNDRFSAERPEGSISTLTIQRTEQRDSAMYRCASSLLLAPRGTGELFFGEGSRLTVL.